This T cell receptor beta chain was sequenced for a study of cytomegalovirus exposure and HLA in healthy donors. Study-level findings and limits: Rare TCR sequences predominated, though certain public TCRs were found in many donors.

With regard to this clone: Its specificity is not known.

PCR primers comprised 60 Vbeta and 13 Jbeta primers. This table comes from immunoSEQ multiplex PCR, and its TCRdb copy is limited to in-frame clones, with some not included. The sample shows around 90,000 clones, about 89% of them seen only once. The CDR3 loop spans 17 amino acids. The V gene lost 1 base and the J gene lost 4 bases, with 17 bases spanning the gap. Germline V gene data show CDR1 as SGHVS and CDR2 as FQNEAQ. The chain has TRBV7-8 and TRBJ2-1, with D perhaps matching TRBD2 (6 bases). The sequencing sample was made of PBMCs. The clonotype comes from a man younger than 40 in good health and CMV-seropositive. The CDR3 bases are TGTGCCAGCAGCTTAGGGTTAGGCGCCGCGGGGTACAATGAGCAGTTCTTC. This codes for CASSLGLGAAGYNEQFF.